This TCR beta chain was documented in a study of beta chain features in type 1 diabetes (dated by TCRdb to between 2018 and 2020). For context, the study as a whole: Mean age, gender distribution, total cell number and subset yield were not different between patients and healthy donors. A total of 107,917,701 sorted cells were examined across all samples, and a strong correlation was observed between cell number per subset and RNA yield. Regulatory and stem cell-like memory subsets were isolated from only 8 patients and about eight healthy donors, whereas naive and central memory subsets came from all 30 or so donors. In the study, recently diagnosed type 1 diabetes patients and matched healthy donors were compared on the TCRB repertoires of their sorted circulating CD4+ T cell subsets. Study-wide conclusions, independent of this receptor: Fewer insertions and more nucleotide deletions at VDJ recombination sites were observed in patients with type 1 diabetes, implying thymic rearrangement abnormalities. PCR may preferentially amplify shorter templates, but because patient and control samples were amplified and corrected together, any resulting skew would affect both groups equally. Naive, central memory and regulatory TCRB repertoires appeared to be more similar among patients than among healthy donors. Because small numbers of individuals were included in the HLA sub-analyses, any influence of HLA type on TCRB rearrangement was left unresolved. Because cDNA was sequenced instead of genomic DNA, highly expressing activated cells could be over-represented, though the groups showed no difference in activation or CD3 levels. In all four CD4+ subsets, TCRB CDR3 length was moderately but significantly shorter in type 1 diabetes patients.

The CDR3 holds 13 amino acids from the cysteine to the phenylalanine. This entry keeps only the CDR3 DNA: 39 bases, framed from base 1. The trim is 5 bases for V and 5 bases for J, with a gap of 12 bases between the germline ends. The germline V gene (reference sequence) yields MNHNY for CDR1 and SVGAGI for CDR2. Each donor gave one peripheral blood draw, averaging approximately 120 mL, which was collected into heparinised tubes. A BD FACSAria II was used to sort naive, central memory, regulatory and stem cell-like memory CD4+ T cells with a panel that included CD45RO, CCR7, CD25, CD127, CD95 and CD27. Purity was above 95% for every sorted population. PBMCs were isolated immediately by Lymphoprep density gradient centrifugation and stained directly without culture. Samples were stained and sorted in pairs, with one healthy donor and one patient per experiment, so that batch effects were minimized.

The entire isolated RNA was reverse transcribed using the High Capacity cDNA Reverse Transcription Kit, and thus expressed TCRB transcripts were sequenced. Naive, central memory and regulatory T cell samples underwent deep immunoSEQ sequencing, averaging around 4 million total reads per sample. Sorted cells were lysed in RLT buffer and RNA was extracted with DNase-treated RNeasy Micro or Mini kits, depending on cell number. To prevent cross-contamination, every cell subset was processed on its own, while patient and healthy donor samples were processed together. The immunoSEQ multiplex PCR was used to amplify TCRB sequences from cDNA, generating 87-bp fragments that spanned the CDR3 region. Amplicons were sequenced on the Illumina HiSeq platform. Under the source paper's analysis protocol: Synthetic template baselines were used to correct PCR bias computationally, reads within Hamming distance 2 were collapsed together, and singletons that could not be merged were discarded. Reads were aligned to IMGT to assign V, D and J genes, CDR3 length, and insertions or deletions at six rearrangement sites. Within each subset, clonotype counts were normalized to sorted cell number, and only after that were true diversity and Gini coefficients computed with the tcR R package. Repertoire sharing was quantified using the overlap coefficient calculated on TCRB nucleotide sequences. Out-of-frame TCRB sequences from naive cells were analyzed to stand in for the pre-selection repertoire. The immuneACCESS repertoire file appears here via TCRdb, limited to in-frame rearrangements. These files lack a portion of the clones; in checked studies, under half of the deficit traces to unresolved V genes, and the cause of the others is not known. That table supplies the V and J calls and clone size; D and trimming were determined from the DNA. The sample table shows 150,000 to 200,000 clones, and roughly 60% are seen once. The top ten constitute about 0.089% of the sample.

Concerning this clone itself: Its antigen is not yet known. No quality values exist for individual bases; no much larger clone is one base distant.

The receptor chain draws on TRBV6-6 and TRBJ2-5; a weak D assignment points to TRBD2 (5 bases agree). Sequencing was carried out using naive CD4+ T cells from blood. Per the publication, the cell subset or site label means: true naive CD4+ T cells. This receptor was taken from a man aged 25 to 45 with type 1 diabetes. The CDR3 here reads CASSGSWEETQYF. The bases are TGTGCCAGCAGTGGTAGTTGGGAGGAGACCCAGTACTTC.